The entry below gives a single T cell receptor beta chain sequence along with its context. CDR1 MNHEY and CDR2 SVGEGT come from the germline V gene. The CDR3 spans 12 residues. V was cut by 5 bases and J by 14 bases, with 16 bases left in between. The protocol was immunoSEQ multiplex PCR, while the TCRdb copy is restricted to in-frame clones and leaves out a portion. The sample consists of over 65,000 clones, more than 80% of them appearing once. This sample stems from a study of blood T cell repertoires in COVID-19. The V gene is TRBV6-2 or TRBV6-3, the J gene TRBJ2-1; no firm D call. The receptor was isolated from a man aged 25-45 years with acute or convalescent COVID-19. The sample comprised peripheral blood. DNA of the CDR3: TGTGCCAGCAGTCAGGTGGCGTCGGTAGAGTTCTTC. Protein: CASSQVASVEFF.